These T cell receptor beta chains were read from a single sample in a study of blood T cell repertoires in COVID-19. Assay used: immunoSEQ multiplex PCR; TCRdb lists only in-frame clones, some missing. The sample has just over 300,000 clones; approximately 86% are singletons. The specimen sequenced was peripheral blood. These receptors were taken from a man younger than 35 with active or convalescent COVID-19. Each CDR3 is given without its conserved first and last residue. Size values are once, few and many counts, or a class for expanded clones, and some rows have none.

>NA|12|TRBJ2-3|TRBV19
ASRDRGLTDTQY
>NA|12|TRBJ2-7|TRBV29-1
SVEKRGIAYEQY
>NA|14|TRBJ2-6|TRBV7-9
ASSRPQVSGANVLT
>NA|13|TRBJ2-7|TRBV5-1
ASSLGPGQAYEQY
>few|12|TRBJ1-3|TRBV21-1
ASSKSRAGNTIY
>NA|12|TRBJ2-7|TRBV27
ASSLRGGGAEQY
>NA|12|TRBJ2-7|TRBV6-5
ASSLQTGAYEQY
>NA|12|TRBJ2-5|TRBV18
ASSPPGLGETQY
>NA|14|TRBJ2-3|TRBV9
ASSVGLAGGQDTQY
>NA|13|TRBJ2-1|TRBV18
ASSPASGGYNEQF
>NA|10|TRBJ2-3|TRBV5-1
ASSWTGDTQY